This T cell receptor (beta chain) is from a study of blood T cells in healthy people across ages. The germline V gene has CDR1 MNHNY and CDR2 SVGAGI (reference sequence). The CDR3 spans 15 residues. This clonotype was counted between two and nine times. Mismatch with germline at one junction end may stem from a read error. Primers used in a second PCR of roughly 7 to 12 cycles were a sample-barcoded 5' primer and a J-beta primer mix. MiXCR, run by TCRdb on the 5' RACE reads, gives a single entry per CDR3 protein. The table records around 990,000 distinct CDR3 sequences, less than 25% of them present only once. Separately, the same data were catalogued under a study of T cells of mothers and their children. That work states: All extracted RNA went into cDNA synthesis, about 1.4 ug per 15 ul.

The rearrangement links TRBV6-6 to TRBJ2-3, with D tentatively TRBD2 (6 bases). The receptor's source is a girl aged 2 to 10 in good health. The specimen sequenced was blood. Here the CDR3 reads CASSYQGTSTDSQYF. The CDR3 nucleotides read TGTGCCAGCAGTTACCAGGGAACTAGCACAGATTCGCAGTATTTT.